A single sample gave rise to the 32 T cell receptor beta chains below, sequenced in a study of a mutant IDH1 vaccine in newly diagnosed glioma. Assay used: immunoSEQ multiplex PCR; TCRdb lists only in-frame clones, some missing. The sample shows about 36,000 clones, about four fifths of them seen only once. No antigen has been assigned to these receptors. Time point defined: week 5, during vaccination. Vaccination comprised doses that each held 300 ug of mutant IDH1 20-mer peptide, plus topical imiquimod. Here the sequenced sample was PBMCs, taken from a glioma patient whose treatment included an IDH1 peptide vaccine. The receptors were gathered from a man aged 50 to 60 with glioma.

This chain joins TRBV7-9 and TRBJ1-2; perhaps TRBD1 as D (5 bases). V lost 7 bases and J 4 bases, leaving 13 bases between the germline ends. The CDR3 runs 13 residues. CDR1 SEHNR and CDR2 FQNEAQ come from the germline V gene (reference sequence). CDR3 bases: TGTGCCAGCATTGGCGACAGTCTCTATGGCTACACCTTC. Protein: CASIGDSLYGYTF.

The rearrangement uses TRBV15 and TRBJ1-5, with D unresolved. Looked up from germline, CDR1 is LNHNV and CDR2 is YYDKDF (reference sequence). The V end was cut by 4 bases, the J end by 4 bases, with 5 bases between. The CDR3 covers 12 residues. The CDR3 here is CATSTYNQPQHF. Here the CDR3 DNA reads TGTGCCACCAGCACCTATAATCAGCCCCAGCATTTT.

The CDR3 reads CASSGADTDTQYF. The CDR3 bases are TGTGCCAGCAGTGGGGCGGACACAGATACGCAGTATTTT. The rearrangement links TRBV6-1 to TRBJ2-3, with unresolved D. In germline, CDR1 is MNHNS, CDR2 SASEGT. Trimming cost V 4 bases and J 2 bases, with 7 bases left between them. This CDR3 is 13 amino acids long.

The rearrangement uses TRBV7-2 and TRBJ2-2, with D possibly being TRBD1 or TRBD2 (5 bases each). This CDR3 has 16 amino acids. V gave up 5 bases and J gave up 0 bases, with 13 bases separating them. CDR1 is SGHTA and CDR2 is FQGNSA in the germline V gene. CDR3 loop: CASSRYGTANTGELFF. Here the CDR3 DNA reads TGTGCCAGCAGCCGTTATGGGACCGCGAACACCGGGGAGCTGTTTTTT. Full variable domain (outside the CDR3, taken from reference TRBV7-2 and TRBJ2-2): GAGVSQSPSNKVTEKGKDVELRCDPISGHTALYWYRQSLGQGLEFLIYFQGNSAPDKSGLPSDRFSAERTGGSVSTLTIQRTQQEDSAVYLCASSRYGTANTGELFFGEGSRLTVL.

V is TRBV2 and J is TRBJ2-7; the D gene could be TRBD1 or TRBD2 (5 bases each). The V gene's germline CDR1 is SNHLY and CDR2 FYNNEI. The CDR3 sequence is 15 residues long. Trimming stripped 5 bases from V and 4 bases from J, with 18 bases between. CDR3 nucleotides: TGTGCCAGCAGTTACCCTGGAGGACAAGTGTACGAGCAGTACTTC. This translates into CASSYPGGQVYEQYF.

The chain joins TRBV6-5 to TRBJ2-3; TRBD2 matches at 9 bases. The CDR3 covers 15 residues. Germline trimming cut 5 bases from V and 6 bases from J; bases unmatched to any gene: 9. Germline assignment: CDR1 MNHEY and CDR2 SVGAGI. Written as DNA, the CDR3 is TGTGCCAGCAGTCGGGGACTAGCCCGGCCCGATACGCAGTATTTT. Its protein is CASSRGLARPDTQYF.

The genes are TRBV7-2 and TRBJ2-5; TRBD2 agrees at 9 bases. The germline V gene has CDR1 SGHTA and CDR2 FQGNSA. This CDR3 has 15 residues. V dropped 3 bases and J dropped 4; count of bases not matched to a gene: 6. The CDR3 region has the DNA TGTGCCAGCAGCTTTTCTAGCGGGAAAGGAGAGACCCAGTACTTC. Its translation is CASSFSSGKGETQYF.

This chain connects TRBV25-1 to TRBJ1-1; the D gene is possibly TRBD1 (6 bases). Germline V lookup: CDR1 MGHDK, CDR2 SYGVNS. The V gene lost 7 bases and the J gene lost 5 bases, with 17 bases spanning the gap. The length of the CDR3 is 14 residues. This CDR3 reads CASMDSRGLTEAFF. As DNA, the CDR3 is TGTGCCAGCATGGACAGTCGGGGTTTAACTGAAGCTTTCTTT.

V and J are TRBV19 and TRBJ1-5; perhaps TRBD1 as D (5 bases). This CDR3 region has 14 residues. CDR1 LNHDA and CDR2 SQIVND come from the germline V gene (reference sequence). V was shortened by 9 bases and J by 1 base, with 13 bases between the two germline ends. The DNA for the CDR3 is TGTGCCAGCTCAGGGTATCGGAGCAATCAGCCCCAGCATTTT. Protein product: CASSGYRSNQPQHF.

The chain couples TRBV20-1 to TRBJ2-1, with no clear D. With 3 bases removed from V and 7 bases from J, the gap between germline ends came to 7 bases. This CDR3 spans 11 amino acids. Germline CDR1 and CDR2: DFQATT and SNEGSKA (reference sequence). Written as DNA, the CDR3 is TGCAGTGCTAGTAAAGGGAATGAGCAGTTCTTC. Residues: CSASKGNEQFF.

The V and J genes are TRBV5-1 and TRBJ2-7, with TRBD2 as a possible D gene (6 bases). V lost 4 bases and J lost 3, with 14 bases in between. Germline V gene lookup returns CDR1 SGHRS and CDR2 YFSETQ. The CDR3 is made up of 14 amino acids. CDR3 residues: CASSPASVNYEQYF. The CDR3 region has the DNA TGCGCCAGCAGCCCTGCTAGCGTCAACTACGAGCAGTACTTC.

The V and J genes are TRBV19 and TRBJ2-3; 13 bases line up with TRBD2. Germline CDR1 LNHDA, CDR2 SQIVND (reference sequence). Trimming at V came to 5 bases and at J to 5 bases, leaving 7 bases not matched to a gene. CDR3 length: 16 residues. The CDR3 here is CASSAGLAGVVDTQYF. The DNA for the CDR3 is TGTGCCAGTAGTGCTGGACTAGCGGGAGTGGTAGATACGCAGTATTTT.

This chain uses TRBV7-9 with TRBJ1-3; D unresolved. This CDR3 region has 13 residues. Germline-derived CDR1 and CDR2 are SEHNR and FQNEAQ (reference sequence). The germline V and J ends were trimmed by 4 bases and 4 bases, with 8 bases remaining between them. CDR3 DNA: TGTGCCAGCAGCTCCTTGGGCGGAAACACCATATATTTT. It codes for CASSSLGGNTIYF.

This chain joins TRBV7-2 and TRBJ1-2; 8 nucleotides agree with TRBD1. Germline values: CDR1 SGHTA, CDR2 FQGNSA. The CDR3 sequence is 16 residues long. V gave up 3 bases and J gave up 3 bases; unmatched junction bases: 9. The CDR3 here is CASSLSTGEVHYGYTF. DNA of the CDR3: TGTGCCAGCAGCTTGTCGACAGGGGAGGTCCACTATGGCTACACCTTC. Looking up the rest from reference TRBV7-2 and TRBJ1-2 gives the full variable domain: GAGVSQSPSNKVTEKGKDVELRCDPISGHTALYWYRQSLGQGLEFLIYFQGNSAPDKSGLPSDRFSAERTGGSVSTLTIQRTQQEDSAVYLCASSLSTGEVHYGYTFGSGTRLTVV.

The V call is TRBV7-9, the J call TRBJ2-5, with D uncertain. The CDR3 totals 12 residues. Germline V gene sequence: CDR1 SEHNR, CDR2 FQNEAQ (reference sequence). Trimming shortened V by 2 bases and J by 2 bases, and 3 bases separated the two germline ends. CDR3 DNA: TGTGCCAGCAGCTTACCGCAAGAGACCCAGTACTTC. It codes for CASSLPQETQYF.

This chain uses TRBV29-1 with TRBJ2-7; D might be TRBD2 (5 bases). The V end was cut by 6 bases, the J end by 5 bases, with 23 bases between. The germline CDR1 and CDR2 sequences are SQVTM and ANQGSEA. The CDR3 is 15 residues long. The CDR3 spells CSVVRLRGRRDEQYF. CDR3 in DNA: TGCAGCGTCGTCCGCTTGAGAGGGCGCCGAGACGAGCAGTACTTC.

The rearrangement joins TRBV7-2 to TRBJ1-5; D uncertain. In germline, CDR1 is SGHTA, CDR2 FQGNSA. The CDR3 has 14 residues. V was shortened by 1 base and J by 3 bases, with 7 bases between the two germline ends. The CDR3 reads CASSLGRDNQPQHF. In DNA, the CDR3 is TGTGCCAGCAGCTTAGGGCGCGACAATCAGCCCCAGCATTTT.

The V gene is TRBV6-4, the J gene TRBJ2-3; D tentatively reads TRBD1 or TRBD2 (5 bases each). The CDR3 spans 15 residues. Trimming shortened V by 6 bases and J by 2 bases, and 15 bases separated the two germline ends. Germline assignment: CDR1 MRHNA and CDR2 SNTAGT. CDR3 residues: CASSDGTEDTDTQYF. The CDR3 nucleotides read TGTGCCAGCAGCGACGGGACGGAAGACACAGATACGCAGTATTTT.

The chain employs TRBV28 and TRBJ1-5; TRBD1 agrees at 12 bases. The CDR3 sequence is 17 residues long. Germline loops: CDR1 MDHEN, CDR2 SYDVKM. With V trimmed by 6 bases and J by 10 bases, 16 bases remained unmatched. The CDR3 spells CASSSIPTGTGGGPQHF. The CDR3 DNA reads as TGTGCCAGCAGCTCTATTCCGACCGGGACAGGGGGCGGTCCCCAGCATTTT.

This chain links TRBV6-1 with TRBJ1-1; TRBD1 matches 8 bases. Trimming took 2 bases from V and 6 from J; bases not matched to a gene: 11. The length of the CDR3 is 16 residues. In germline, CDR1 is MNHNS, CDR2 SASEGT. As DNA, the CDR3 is TGTGCCAGCAGTGAACCTACCGGACAGGGAAAGTCTGAAGCTTTCTTT. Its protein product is CASSEPTGQGKSEAFF.

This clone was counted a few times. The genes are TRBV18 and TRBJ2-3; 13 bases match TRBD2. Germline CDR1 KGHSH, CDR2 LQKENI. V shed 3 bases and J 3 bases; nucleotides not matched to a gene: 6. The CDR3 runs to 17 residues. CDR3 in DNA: TGTGCCAGCTCACCGAAACGGACTAGCGGGAGTACAGATACGCAGTATTTT. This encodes CASSPKRTSGSTDTQYF.

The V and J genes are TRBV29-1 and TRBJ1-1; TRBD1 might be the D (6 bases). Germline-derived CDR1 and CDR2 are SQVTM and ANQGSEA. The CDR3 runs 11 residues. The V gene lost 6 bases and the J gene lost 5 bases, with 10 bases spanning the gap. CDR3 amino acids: CSVVGGTEAFF. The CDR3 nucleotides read TGCAGCGTAGTAGGGGGTACTGAAGCTTTCTTT.

The CDR3 DNA follows: TGTGCCAGCTCACCTTACACAGATACGCAGTATTTT. Protein sequence: CASSPYTDTQYF. J is TRBJ2-3 and V is TRBV18; D is unresolved. V was trimmed by 3 bases and J by 2 bases, leaving 3 bases between them. The CDR3 length is 12 residues. Looked up from germline, CDR1 is KGHSH and CDR2 is LQKENI.

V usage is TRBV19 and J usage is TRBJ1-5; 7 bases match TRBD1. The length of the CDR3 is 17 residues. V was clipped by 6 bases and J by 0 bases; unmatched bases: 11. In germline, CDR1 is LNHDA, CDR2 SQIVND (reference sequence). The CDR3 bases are TGTGCCAGTAGCCCCAGGGGGGCAGACATTAGCAATCAGCCCCAGCATTTT. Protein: CASSPRGADISNQPQHF.

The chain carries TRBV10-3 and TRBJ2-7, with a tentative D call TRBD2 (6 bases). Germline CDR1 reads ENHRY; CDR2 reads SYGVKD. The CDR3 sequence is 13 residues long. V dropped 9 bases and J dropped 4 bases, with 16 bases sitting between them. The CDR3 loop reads CAIWDSRLYEQYF. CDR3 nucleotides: TGTGCCATTTGGGACTCCCGCCTTTACGAGCAGTACTTC.

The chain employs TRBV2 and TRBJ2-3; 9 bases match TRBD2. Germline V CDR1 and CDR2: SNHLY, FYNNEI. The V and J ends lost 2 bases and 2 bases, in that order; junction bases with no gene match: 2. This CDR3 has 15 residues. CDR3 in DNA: TGTGCCAGCAGTGAACTAGCGGGAAACACAGATACGCAGTATTTT. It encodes CASSELAGNTDTQYF. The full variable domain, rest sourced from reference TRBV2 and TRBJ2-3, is EPEVTQTPSHQVTQMGQEVILRCVPISNHLYFYWYRQILGQKVEFLVSFYNNEISEKSEIFDDQFSVERPDGSNFTLKIRSTKLEDSAMYFCASSELAGNTDTQYFGPGTRLTVL.

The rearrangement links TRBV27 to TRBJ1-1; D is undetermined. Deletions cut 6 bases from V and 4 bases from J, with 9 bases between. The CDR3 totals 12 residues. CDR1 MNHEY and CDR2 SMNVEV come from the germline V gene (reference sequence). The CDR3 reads CASSRWGTEAFF. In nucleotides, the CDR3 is TGTGCCAGCAGCCGGTGGGGCACTGAAGCTTTCTTT.

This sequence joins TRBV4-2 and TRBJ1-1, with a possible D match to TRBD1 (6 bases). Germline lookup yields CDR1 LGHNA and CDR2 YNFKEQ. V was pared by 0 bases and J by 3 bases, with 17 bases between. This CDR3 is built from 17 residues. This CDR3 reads CASSQESRGAVDTEAFF. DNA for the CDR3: TGTGCCAGCAGCCAAGAGTCGAGGGGGGCGGTGGACACTGAAGCTTTCTTT.

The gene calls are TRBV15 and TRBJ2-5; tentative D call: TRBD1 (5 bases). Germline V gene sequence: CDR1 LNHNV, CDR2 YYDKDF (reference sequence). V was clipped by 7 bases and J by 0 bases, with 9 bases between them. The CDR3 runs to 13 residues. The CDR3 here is CATNEDNQETQYF. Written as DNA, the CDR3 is TGTGCCACCAACGAGGACAACCAAGAGACCCAGTACTTC.

The CDR3 here is CASSYEVTYEQYF. The DNA of the CDR3 is TGCGCCAGCAGCTACGAGGTTACCTACGAGCAGTACTTC. The chain joins TRBV5-1 to TRBJ2-7; the D is unclear. CDR1 is SGHRS, CDR2 YFSETQ, per germline. Trimming left V 3 bases short and J 2 bases short, with 9 bases between. The CDR3 runs 13 residues.

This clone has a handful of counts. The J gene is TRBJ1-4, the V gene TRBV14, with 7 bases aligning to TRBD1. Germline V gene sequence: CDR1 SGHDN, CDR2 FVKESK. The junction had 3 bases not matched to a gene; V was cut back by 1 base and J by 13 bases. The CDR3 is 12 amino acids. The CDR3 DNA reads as TGTGCCAGCAGCCAAGCCGACAGGGCACTGTTTTTT. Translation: CASSQADRALFF.

CDR3 amino acids: CASSAGLASYNEQFF. CDR3 bases: TGTGCCAGCAGCGCGGGACTGGCCTCCTACAATGAGCAGTTCTTC. This chain uses TRBV9 with TRBJ2-1, with a weak D call TRBD2 (6 bases). Deletions cut 3 bases from V and 0 bases from J, with 10 bases between. The CDR3 contains 15 residues. Germline loops: CDR1 SGDLS, CDR2 YYNGEE.